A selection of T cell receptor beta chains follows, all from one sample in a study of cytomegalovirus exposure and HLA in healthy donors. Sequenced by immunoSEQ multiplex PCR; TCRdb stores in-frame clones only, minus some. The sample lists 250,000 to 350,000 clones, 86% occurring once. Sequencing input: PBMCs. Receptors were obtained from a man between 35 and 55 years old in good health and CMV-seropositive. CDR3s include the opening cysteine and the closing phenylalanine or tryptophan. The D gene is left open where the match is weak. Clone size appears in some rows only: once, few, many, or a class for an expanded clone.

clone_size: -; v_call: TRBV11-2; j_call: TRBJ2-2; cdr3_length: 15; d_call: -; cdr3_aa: CASSLQTTSTGELFF; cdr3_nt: TGTGCCAGCAGCCTACAGACGACAAGCACCGGGGAGCTGTTTTTT
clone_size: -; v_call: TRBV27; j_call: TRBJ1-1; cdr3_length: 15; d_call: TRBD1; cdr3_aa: CASSSAHRGNTEAFF; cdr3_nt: TGTGCCAGCAGTTCGGCCCACAGGGGAAACACTGAAGCTTTCTTT
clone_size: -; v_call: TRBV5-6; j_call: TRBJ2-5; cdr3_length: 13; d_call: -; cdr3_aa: CAIGKGGRETQYF; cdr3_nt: TGTGCCATCGGAAAGGGTGGGAGAGAGACCCAGTACTTC
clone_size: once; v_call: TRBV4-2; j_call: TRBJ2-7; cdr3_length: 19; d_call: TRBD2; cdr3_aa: CASSQDPIGLTSGSSEQYF; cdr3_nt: TGTGCCAGCAGCCAAGATCCGATCGGGTTGACTAGCGGGAGCTCCGAGCAGTACTTC
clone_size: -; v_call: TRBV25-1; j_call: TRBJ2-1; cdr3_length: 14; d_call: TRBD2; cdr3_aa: CASQTSGSGNEQFF; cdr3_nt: TGTGCCAGCCAGACTAGCGGGAGCGGCAATGAGCAGTTCTTC
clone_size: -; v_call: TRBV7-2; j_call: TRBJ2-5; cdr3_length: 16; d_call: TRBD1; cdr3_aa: CASSLDRARGPKTQYF; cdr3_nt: TGTGCCAGCAGCTTAGATCGGGCCAGGGGGCCGAAGACCCAGTACTTC
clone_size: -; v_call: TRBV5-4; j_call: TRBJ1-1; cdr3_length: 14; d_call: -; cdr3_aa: CASSPRVMNTEAFF; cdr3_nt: TGTGCCAGCAGCCCCAGGGTCATGAACACTGAAGCTTTCTTT
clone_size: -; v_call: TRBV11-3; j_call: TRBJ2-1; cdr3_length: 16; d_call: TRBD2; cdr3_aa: CASSGLAGAVYNEQFF; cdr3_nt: TGTGCCAGCAGCGGACTAGCGGGAGCGGTGTACAATGAGCAGTTCTTC
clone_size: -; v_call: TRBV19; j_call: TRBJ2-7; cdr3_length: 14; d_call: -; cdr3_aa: CASSTKQGAYEQYF; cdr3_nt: TGTGCCAGTAGTACCAAACAGGGAGCGTACGAGCAGTACTTC
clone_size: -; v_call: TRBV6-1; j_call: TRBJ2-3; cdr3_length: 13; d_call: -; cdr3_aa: CASSPRGTDTQYF; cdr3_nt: TGTGCCAGCAGTCCGAGGGGCACAGATACGCAGTATTTT
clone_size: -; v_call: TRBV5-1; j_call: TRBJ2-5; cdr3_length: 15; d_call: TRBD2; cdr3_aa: CASSLGGRAGETQYF; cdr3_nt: TGCGCCAGCAGCTTGGGCGGGAGGGCAGGTGAGACCCAGTACTTC
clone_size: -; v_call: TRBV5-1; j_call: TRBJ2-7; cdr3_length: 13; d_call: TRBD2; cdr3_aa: CASAPGLPYEQYF; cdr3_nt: TGCGCCAGCGCGCCGGGACTACCCTACGAGCAGTACTTC
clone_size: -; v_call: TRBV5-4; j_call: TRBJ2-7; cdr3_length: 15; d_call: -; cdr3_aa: CASSSPVGPLGEQYF; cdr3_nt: TGTGCCAGCAGCTCCCCCGTGGGTCCCTTGGGCGAGCAGTACTTC
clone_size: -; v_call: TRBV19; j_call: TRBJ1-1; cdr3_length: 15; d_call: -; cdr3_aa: CASSIPGGGNTEAFF; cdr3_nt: TGTGCCAGTAGTATACCGGGGGGCGGGAACACTGAAGCTTTCTTT
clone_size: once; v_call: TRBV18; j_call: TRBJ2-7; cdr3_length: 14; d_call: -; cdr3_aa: CASSPLDRPYEQYF; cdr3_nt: TGTGCCAGCTCACCCCTCGACAGACCCTACGAGCAGTACTTC
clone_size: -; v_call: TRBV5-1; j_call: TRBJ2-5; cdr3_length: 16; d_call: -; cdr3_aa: CASSLGAGPKGGEQYF; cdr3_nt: TGCGCCAGCAGCTTGGGGGCAGGTCCTAAGGGTGGGGAGCAGTACTTC